This TCR beta chain comes out of a study of cytomegalovirus exposure and HLA in healthy donors (dated 2017 in TCRdb). Regarding the research as a whole: A later analysis indicated that the 120 or so validation repertoires were generated on the platform also employed for the 700 or so repertoires of the first cohort. The study aimed to test whether cataloging public T cell receptors could reveal signatures of past pathogen exposure. High-throughput TCR immunosequencing, statistical association of individual TCRs with disease status, and machine learning were combined to predict cytomegalovirus infection status. Along with the approximately 700-subject first cohort, a separate validation cohort of 120 different subjects was used.

The V end gives up 1 base and the J end 7 bases, leaving 7 bases in the junction not matched to a gene. The CDR1 and CDR2 encoded by the germline V gene are MGHRA and YSYEKL. The CDR3 starts with the cysteine, ends with the phenylalanine, and has 15 residues. The only DNA kept is the CDR3, 45 bases in frame from the first base. This clone was counted ten times or more. Its antigen remains unidentified. Base qualities are not at hand, and no much larger clone is one base apart. The paper as a whole reports these results and caveats: A later analysis had no HLA typing for the validation cohort, so co-occurrence there was scored across all 120 or so repertoires. A few of the identified cytomegalovirus-associated TCR beta chains were confirmed in vitro to be specific for cytomegalovirus antigens. The study gave a list of more than 150 TCR beta chains associated with cytomegalovirus. Cytomegalovirus status was reported to be diagnosed by the classifier with high specificity and sensitivity in both the original and validation cohorts. Of the cluster scores, about 94% were above 0 in a later analysis, which found that TCRs clustered in the first cohort also tended to co-occur in the approximately 130 validation repertoires. The authors suggested that the approach could potentially be extended to other disease states and immunological phenotypes. While some public TCRs were present in many individuals, most TCR sequences turned up only very rarely across donors.

Separate from the approximately 690-subject first cohort, the validation cohort of over 90 subjects was the group to which the donors belonged. The library was generated by the immunoSEQ multiplex PCR assay. As for the authors' bioinformatics: A statistical classification framework was built for diagnosing cytomegalovirus status from the catalog of TCR beta chain sequences. TCRdb carries this immuneACCESS record with in-frame sequences only. Its versions omit some clonotypes, under half of them owing to an unresolved V gene in the studies checked, with the rest unexplained. V and J calls and clone size are those listed in that table; D and trimming were worked out from the DNA. This sample holds 110,000 to 150,000 clones; nearly 90% were observed only once. The ten largest make up roughly 9.3% of the sample.

The TCR sequence derives from a woman under 30 in good health and CMV-seropositive. Recombination connected TRBV4-1 to TRBJ2-7; a stretch of 10 junction bases matches TRBD1. The material sequenced was PBMCs. For the CDR3, the sequence is CASSQGGTGVQEQYF. The nucleotide sequence is TGCGCCAGCAGCCAAGGAGGGACAGGGGTTCAGGAGCAGTACTTC.